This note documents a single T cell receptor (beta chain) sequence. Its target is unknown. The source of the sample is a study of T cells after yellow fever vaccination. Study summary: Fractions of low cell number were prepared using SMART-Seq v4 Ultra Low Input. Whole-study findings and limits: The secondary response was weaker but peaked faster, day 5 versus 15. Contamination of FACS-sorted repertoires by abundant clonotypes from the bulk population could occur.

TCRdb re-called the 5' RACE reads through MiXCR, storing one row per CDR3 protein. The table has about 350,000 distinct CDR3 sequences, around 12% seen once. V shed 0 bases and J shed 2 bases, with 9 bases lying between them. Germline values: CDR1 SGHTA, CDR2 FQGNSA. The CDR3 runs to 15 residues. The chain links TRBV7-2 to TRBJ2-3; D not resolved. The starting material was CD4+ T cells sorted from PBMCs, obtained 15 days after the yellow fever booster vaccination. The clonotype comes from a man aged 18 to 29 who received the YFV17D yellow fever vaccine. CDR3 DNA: TGTGCCAGCAGCTTAGCGCTAACATTCACAGATACGCAGTATTTT. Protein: CASSLALTFTDTQYF.